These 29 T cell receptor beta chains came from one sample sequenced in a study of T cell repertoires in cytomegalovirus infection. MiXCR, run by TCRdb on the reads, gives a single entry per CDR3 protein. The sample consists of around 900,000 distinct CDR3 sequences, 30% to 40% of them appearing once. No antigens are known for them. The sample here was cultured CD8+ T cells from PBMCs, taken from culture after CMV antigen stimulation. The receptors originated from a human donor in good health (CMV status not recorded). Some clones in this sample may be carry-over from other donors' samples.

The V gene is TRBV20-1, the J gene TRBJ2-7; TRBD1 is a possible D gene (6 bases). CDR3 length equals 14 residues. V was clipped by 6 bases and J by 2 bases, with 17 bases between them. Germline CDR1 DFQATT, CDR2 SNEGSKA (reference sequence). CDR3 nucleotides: TGCAGTGCCCGGATTGACAGGTTTCCCTACGAGCAGTACGTC. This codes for CSARIDRFPYEQYV.

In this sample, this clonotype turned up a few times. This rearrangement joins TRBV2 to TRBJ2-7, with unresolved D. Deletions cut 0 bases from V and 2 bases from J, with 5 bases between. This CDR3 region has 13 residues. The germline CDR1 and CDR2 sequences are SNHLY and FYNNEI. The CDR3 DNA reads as TGTGCCAGCAGTGAAGCGGCCCCCTACGAGCAGTACTTC. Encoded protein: CASSEAAPYEQYF.

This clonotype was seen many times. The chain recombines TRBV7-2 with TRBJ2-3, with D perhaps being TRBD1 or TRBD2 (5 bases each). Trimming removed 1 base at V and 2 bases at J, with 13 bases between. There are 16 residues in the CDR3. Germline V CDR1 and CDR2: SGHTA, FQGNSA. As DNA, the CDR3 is TGTGCCAGCAGCTTAGACGGGGCAGGTACCACAGATACGCAGTATTTT. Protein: CASSLDGAGTTDTQYF.

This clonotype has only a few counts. The CDR3 sequence: CASSYGLAGDTQYF. The CDR3 nucleotides read TGTGCCAGCAGTTACGGTCTAGCAGGAGATACGCAGTATTTT. The chain combines TRBV6-2 or TRBV6-3 with TRBJ2-3; D is possibly TRBD2 (5 bases). Germline-derived CDR1 and CDR2 are MNHEY and SVGEGT. Trimming left V 2 bases short and J 5 bases short, with 11 bases between. The CDR3 loop spans 14 amino acids.

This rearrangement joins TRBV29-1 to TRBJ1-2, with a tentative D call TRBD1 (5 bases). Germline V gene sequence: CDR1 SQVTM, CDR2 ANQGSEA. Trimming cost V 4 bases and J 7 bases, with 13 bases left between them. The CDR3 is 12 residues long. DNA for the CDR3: TGCAGCGTTGCCGGGTCGGGACTTGGCTACACCTTC. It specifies CSVAGSGLGYTF.

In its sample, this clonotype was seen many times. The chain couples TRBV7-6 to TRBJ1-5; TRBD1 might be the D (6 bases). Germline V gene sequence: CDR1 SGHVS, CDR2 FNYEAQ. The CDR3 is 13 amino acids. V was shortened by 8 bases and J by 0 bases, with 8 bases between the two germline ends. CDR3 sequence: CASAGDSNQPQHF. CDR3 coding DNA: TGTGCCAGCGCAGGGGATAGCAATCAGCCCCAGCATTTT.

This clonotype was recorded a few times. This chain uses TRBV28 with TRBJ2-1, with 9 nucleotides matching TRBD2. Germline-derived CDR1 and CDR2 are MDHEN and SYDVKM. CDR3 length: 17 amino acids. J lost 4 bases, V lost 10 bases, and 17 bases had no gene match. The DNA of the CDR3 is TGTGCCACCAAGCCCCCTAGCGGGGAAGGACCGTACAATGAGCAGTTCTTC. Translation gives CATKPPSGEGPYNEQFF.

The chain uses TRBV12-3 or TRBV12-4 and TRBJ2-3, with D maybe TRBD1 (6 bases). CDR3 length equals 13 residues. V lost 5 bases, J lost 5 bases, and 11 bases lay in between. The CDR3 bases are TGTGCCAGCAGTATCTCCAGGGGAGATACGCAGTATTTT. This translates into CASSISRGDTQYF.

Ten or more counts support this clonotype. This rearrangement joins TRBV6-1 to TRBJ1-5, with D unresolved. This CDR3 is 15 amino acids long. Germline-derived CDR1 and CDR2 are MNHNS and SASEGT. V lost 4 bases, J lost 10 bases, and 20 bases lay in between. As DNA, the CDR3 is TGTGCCAGCAGTGCCTACCAGACGGCACGGGAACCCCAGCATTTT. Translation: CASSAYQTAREPQHF.

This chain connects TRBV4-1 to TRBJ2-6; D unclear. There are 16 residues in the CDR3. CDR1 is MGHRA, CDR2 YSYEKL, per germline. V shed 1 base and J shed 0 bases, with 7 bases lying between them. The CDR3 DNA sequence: TGCGCCAGCAGCCAAGTGGCAGACTCTGGGGCCAACGTCCTGACTTTC. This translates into CASSQVADSGANVLTF.

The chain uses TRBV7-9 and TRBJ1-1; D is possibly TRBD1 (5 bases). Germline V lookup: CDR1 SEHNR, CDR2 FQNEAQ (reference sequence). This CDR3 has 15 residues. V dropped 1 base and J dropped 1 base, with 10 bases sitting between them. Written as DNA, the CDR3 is TGTGCCAGCAGCTTAGTGAAGGGGCCGAACACTGAAGCTTTCTTT. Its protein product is CASSLVKGPNTEAFF.

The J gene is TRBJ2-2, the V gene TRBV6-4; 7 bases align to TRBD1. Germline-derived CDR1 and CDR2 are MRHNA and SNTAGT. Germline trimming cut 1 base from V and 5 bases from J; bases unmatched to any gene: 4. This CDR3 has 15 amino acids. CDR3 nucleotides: TGTGCCAGCAGTGACTTGATACAGGGGACCGGGGAGCTGTTTTTT. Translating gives CASSDLIQGTGELFF.

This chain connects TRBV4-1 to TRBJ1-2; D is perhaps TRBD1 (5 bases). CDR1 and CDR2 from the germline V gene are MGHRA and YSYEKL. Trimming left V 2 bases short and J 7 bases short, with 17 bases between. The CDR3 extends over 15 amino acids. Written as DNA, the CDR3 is TGCGCCAGCAGCCAACACTGGGCAGGGAGTAGTGGCTACACCTTC. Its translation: CASSQHWAGSSGYTF.

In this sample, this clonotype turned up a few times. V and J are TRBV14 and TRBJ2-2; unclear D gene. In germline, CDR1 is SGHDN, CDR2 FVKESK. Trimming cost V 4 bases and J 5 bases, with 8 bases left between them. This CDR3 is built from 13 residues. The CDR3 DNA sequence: TGTGCCAGCAGCCCCACTCTTACCGGGGAGCTGTTTTTT. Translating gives CASSPTLTGELFF.

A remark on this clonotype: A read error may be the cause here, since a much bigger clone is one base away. CDR3 sequence (DNA): TGTGCCAGCAGTTGGACGGTGGGCAATCAGCCCCAGTATTTT. This sequence encodes CASSWTVGNQPQYF. The chain joins TRBV7-8 to TRBJ1-5; D unclear. With the DNA end fitting TRBJ2-3 better, the J assignment may be wrong. This CDR3 region has 14 residues. CDR1 is SGHVS and CDR2 is FQNEAQ in the germline V gene.

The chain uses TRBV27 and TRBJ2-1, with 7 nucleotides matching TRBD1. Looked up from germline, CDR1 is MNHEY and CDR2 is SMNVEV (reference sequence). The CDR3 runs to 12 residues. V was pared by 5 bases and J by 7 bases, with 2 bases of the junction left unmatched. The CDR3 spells CASSIQGNEQFF. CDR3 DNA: TGTGCCAGCAGTATACAGGGGAATGAGCAGTTCTTC.

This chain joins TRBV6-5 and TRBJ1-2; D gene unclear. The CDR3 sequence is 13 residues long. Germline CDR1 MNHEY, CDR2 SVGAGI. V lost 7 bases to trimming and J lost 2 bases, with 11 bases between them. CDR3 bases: TGTGCCAGCACGTCCGACACCAACTATGGCTACACCTTC. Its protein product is CASTSDTNYGYTF.

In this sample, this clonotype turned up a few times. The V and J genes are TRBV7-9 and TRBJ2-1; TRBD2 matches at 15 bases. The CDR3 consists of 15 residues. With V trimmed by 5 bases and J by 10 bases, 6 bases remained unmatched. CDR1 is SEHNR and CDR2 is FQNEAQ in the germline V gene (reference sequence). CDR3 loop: CASSLGLAGGREQFF. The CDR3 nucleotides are TGTGCCAGCAGCCTAGGACTAGCGGGGGGGCGAGAGCAGTTCTTC.

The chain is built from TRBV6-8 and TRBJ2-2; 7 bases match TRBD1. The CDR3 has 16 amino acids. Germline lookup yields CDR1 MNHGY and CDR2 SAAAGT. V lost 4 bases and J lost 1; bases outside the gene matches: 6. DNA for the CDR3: TGTGCCAGCAGTTCCCCGGGACAGAAGAACACCGGGGAGCTGTTTTTT. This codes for CASSSPGQKNTGELFF.

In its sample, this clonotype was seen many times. Here the CDR3 DNA reads TGTGCCAGCAGCTTATTTATCGATCCGATCGAGGGACAGCAATATGGCTACACCTTC. This gives the protein CASSLFIDPIEGQQYGYTF. The rearrangement links TRBV7-8 to TRBJ1-2, with 7 bases matching TRBD1. Germline V CDR1 and CDR2: SGHVS, FQNEAQ. V was pared by 2 bases and J by 5 bases, with 20 bases of the junction left unmatched. CDR3 length: 19 amino acids.

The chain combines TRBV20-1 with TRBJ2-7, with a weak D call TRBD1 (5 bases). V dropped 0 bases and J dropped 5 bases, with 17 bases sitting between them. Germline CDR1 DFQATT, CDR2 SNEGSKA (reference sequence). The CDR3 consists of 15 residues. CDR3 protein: CSARDIDSTLNEQYV. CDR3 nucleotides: TGCAGTGCTAGAGATATTGACAGTACCTTGAACGAGCAGTACGTC.

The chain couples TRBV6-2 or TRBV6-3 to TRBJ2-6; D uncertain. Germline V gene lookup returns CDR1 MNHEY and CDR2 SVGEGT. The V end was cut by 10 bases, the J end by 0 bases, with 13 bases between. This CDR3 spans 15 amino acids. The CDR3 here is CATLVRDSGANVLTF. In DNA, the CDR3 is TGTGCCACCCTCGTCAGAGACTCTGGGGCCAACGTCCTGACTTTC.

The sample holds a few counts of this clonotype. In DNA, the CDR3 is TGCGCCAGCAGCCACGTCCGGGACATCCAAGAGACCCAGTACTTC. This translates into CASSHVRDIQETQYF. The chain employs TRBV4-1 and TRBJ2-5, with a weak D call TRBD1 (6 bases). V was shortened by 3 bases and J by 1 base, with 12 bases between the two germline ends. Germline V gene data show CDR1 as MGHRA and CDR2 as YSYEKL. This CDR3 comprises 15 residues.

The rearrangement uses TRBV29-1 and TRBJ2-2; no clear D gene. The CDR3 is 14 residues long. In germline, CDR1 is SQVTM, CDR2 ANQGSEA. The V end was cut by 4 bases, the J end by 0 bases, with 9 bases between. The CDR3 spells CSVVRASNTGELFF. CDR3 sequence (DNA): TGCAGCGTTGTAAGGGCCTCGAACACCGGGGAGCTGTTTTTT.

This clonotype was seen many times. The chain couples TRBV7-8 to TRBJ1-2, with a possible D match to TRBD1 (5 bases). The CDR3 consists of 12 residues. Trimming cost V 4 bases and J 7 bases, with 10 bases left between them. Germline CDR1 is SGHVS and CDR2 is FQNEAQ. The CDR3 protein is CASSSGGFGYTF. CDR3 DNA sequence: TGTGCCAGCAGCTCCGGGGGTTTTGGCTACACCTTC.

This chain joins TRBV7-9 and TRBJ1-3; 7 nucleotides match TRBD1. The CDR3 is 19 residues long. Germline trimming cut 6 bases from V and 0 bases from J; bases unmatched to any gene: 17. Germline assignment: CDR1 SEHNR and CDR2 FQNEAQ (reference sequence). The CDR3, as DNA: TGTGCCAGCAGTACTAGACAGGGCGAACAACCCCACTCTGGAAACACCATATATTTT. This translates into CASSTRQGEQPHSGNTIYF.

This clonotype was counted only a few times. CDR3 DNA: TGTGCCAGCAGCCCCCCCGGTGGGGCTGAAGCTTTCTTT. This translates into CASSPPGGAEAFF. The rearrangement joins TRBV7-4 to TRBJ1-1, with no clear D. The ends were cut back, 5 bases at V and 6 bases at J, with 13 bases in the middle. CDR1 is SGHVT, CDR2 SQSDAQ, per germline. This CDR3 contains 13 residues.

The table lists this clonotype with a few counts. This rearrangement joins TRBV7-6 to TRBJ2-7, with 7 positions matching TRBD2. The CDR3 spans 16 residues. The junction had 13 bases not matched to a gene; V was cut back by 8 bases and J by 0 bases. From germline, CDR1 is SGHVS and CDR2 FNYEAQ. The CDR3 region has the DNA TGTGCCAGCTCCTACCGGGGGGACGGAGGCTCCTACGAGCAGTACTTC. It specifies CASSYRGDGGSYEQYF.

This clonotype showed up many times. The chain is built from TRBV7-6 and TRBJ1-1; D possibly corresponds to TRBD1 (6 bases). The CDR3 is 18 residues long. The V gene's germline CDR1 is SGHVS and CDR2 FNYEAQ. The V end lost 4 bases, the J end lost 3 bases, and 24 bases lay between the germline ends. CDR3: CASSSGVPLPKGDTEAFF. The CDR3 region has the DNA TGTGCCAGCAGCTCGGGAGTTCCACTCCCAAAGGGGGACACTGAAGCTTTCTTT.